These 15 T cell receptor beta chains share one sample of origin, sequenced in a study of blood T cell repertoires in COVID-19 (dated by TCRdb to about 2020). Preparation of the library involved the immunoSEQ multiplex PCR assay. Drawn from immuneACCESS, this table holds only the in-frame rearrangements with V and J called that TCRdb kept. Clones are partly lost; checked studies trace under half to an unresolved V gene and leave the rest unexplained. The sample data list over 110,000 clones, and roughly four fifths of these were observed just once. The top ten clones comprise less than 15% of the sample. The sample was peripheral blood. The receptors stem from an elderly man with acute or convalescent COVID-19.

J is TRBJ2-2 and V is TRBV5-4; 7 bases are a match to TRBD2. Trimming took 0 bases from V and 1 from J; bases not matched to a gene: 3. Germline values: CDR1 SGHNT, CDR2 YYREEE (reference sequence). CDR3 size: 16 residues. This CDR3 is CASSLAQRGNTGELFF. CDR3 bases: TGTGCCAGCAGCTTGGCCCAGCGGGGGAACACCGGGGAGCTGTTTTTT.

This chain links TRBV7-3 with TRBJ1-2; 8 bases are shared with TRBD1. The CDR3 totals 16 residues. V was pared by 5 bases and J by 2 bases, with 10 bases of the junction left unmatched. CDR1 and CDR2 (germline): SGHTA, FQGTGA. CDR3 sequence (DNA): TGTGCCAGCAGCCCTACCGGGACAGGAAAAAACTATGGCTACACCTTC. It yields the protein CASSPTGTGKNYGYTF. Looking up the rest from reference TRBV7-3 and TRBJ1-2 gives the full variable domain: GAGVSQTPSNKVTEKGKYVELRCDPISGHTALYWYRQSLGQGPEFLIYFQGTGAADDSGLPNDRFFAVRPEGSVSTLKIQRTERGDSAVYLCASSPTGTGKNYGYTFGSGTRLTVV.

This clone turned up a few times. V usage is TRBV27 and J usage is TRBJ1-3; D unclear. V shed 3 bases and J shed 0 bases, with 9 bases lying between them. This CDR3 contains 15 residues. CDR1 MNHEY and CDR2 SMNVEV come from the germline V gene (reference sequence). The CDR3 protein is CASSFRGDSGNTIYF. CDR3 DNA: TGTGCCAGCAGTTTCCGGGGAGACTCTGGAAACACCATATATTTT.

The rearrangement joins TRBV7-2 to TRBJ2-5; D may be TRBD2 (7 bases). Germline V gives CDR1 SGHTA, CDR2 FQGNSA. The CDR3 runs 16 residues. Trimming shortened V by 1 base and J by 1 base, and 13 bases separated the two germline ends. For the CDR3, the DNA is TGTGCCAGCAGCTTAGGAAGGGGAGGGGGCCAAGAGACCCAGTACTTC. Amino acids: CASSLGRGGGQETQYF. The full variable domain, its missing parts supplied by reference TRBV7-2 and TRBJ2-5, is GAGVSQSPSNKVTEKGKDVELRCDPISGHTALYWYRQSLGQGLEFLIYFQGNSAPDKSGLPSDRFSAERTGGSVSTLTIQRTQQEDSAVYLCASSLGRGGGQETQYFGPGTRLLVL.

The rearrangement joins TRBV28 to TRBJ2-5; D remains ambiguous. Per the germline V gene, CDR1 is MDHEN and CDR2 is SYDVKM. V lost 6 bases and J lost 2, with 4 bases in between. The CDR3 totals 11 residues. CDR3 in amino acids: CASSLQETQYF. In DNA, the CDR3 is TGTGCCAGCAGCCTACAAGAGACCCAGTACTTC.

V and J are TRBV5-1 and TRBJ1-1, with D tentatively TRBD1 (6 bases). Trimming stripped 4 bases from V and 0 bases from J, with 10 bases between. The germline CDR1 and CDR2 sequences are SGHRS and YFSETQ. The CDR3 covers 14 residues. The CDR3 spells CASSSQGMNTEAFF. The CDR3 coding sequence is TGCGCCAGCAGCAGCCAGGGGATGAACACTGAAGCTTTCTTT.

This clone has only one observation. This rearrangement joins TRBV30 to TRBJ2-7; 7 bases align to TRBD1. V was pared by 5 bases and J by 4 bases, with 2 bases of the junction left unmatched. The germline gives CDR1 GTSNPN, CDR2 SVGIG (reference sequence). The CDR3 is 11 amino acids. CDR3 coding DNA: TGTGCCTGGCAGACAGGGTACGAGCAGTACTTC. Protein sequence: CAWQTGYEQYF.

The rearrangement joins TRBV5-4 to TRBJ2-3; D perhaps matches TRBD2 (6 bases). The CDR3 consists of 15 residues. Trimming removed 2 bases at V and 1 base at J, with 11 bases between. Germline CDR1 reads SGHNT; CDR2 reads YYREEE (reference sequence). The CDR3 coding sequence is TGTGCCAGCAGCTTAAGAGCGGGTCGCACAGATACGCAGTATTTT. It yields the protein CASSLRAGRTDTQYF.

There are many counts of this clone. CDR3 sequence (DNA): TGTGCCAGCAGCCCTAGCGGGGGTGGATTAGATACGCAGTATTTT. Amino acid sequence: CASSPSGGGLDTQYF. The V and J genes are TRBV7-2 and TRBJ2-3, with 10 bases lining up with TRBD2. The V gene's germline CDR1 is SGHTA and CDR2 FQGNSA. J gave up 5 bases and V 5 bases, and 7 bases lay outside the gene matches. The CDR3 runs 15 residues. The full variable domain, its missing parts supplied by reference TRBV7-2 and TRBJ2-3, is GAGVSQSPSNKVTEKGKDVELRCDPISGHTALYWYRQSLGQGLEFLIYFQGNSAPDKSGLPSDRFSAERTGGSVSTLTIQRTQQEDSAVYLCASSPSGGGLDTQYFGPGTRLTVL.

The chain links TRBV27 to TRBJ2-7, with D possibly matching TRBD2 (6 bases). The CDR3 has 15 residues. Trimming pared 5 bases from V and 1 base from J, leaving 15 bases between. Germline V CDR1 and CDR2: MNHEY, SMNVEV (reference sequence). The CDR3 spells CASSRLGTQSYEQYF. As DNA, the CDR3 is TGTGCCAGCAGTCGCCTCGGGACTCAGTCCTACGAGCAGTACTTC.

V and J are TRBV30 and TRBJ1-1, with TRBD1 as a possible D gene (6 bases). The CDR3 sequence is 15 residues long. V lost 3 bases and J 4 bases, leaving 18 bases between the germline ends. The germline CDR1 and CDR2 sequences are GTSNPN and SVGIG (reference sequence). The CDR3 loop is CAWSPWGRRGTEAFF. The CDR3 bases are TGTGCCTGGAGCCCCTGGGGGCGACGGGGCACTGAAGCTTTCTTT.

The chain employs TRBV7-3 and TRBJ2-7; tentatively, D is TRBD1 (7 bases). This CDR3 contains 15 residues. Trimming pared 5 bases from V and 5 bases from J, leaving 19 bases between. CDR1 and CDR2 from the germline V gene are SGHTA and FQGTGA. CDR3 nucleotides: TGTGCCAGCAGCGACCGACAGGGACTGCTTAACGAGCAGTACTTC. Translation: CASSDRQGLLNEQYF. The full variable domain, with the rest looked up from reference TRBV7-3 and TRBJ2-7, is GAGVSQTPSNKVTEKGKYVELRCDPISGHTALYWYRQSLGQGPEFLIYFQGTGAADDSGLPNDRFFAVRPEGSVSTLKIQRTERGDSAVYLCASSDRQGLLNEQYFGPGTRLTVT.

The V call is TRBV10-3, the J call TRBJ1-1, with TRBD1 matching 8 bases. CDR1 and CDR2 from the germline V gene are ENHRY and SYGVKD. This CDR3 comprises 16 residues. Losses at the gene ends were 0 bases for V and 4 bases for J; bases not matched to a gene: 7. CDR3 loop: CAISESRRTGSTEAFF. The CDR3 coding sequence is TGTGCCATCAGTGAGTCCCGGAGGACAGGGAGCACTGAAGCTTTCTTT.

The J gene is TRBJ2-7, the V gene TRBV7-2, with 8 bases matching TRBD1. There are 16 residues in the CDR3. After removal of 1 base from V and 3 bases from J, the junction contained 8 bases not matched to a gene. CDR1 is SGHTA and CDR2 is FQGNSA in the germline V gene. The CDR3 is CASSLGVGQGLYEQYF. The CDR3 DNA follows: TGTGCCAGCAGCTTAGGGGTAGGACAGGGCCTCTACGAGCAGTACTTC.

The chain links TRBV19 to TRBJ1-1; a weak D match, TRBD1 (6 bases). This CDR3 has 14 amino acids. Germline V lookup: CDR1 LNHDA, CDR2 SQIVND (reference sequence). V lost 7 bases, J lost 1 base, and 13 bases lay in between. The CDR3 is CASTTDRQNTEAFF. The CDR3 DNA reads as TGTGCCAGTACCACAGACAGGCAGAACACTGAAGCTTTCTTT.